The present T cell receptor (beta chain) was sequenced within a study of T cell responses to AZD1222 COVID-19 vaccine. Study observations and caveats: Close to half of spike-specific TCRs reportedly recognize unmutated variant regions. Clonal diversity may have been underestimated, and the donors were mostly white British, with more females than males. The number of AZD1222 recipients seropositive at baseline was only five to seven.

Here immunoSEQ multiplex PCR was the method, and the copy in TCRdb shows in-frame clones only, minus some. Of 120,000 or so clones listed, approximately 90% are singletons. A remark on this clone: What it binds is not known.

Losses at the gene ends were 1 base for V and 4 bases for J; bases not matched to a gene: 8. Looked up from germline, CDR1 is SGHNT and CDR2 is YENEEA. This CDR3 is built from 16 residues. The receptor was isolated from an adult who received the AZD1222 COVID-19 vaccine. J is TRBJ2-7 and V is TRBV11-3; 9 bases line up with TRBD1. Sample: peripheral blood, taken 28 days after the second AZD1222 dose. The chain's CDR3 is CASSLGSIGTGYEQYF. Written as DNA, the CDR3 is TGTGCCAGCAGCTTAGGGTCAATAGGGACAGGGTACGAGCAGTACTTC. The variable domain in full, completed from reference TRBV11-3 and TRBJ2-7, reads EAGVVQSPRYKIIEKKQPVAFWCNPISGHNTLYWYLQNLGQGPELLIRYENEEAVDDSQLPKDRFSAERLKGVDSTLKIQPAELGDSAVYLCASSLGSIGTGYEQYFGPGTRLTVT.